This TCR beta chain was sequenced in a study of cytomegalovirus exposure and HLA in healthy donors. Findings and limits, study-wide: Most subjects' HLA-A and HLA-B alleles were reportedly predicted from TCR beta sequences. The listing of 150 to 200 TCR beta chains classed them as cytomegalovirus-associated.

PCR was performed using 60 Vbeta and 13 Jbeta primers. Authors' analysis steps: Roughly 10 million shared chains were among approximately 80 million unique TCR beta chains counted in a later analysis. The method was immunoSEQ multiplex PCR; TCRdb's version includes in-frame clones alone and lacks a portion of them. From that table come the V and J calls and clone size; the DNA was used to work out D and trimming. The sample includes 230,000 or so clones, around 90% seen only once; the top ten take less than 2%. All the people who gave samples were healthy bone marrow donors. Comments on this clone: Its antigen is unidentified.

This CDR3 has 15 amino acids. CDR1 SGHRS and CDR2 YFSETQ come from the germline V gene. The V gene end was trimmed by 0 bases and the J gene end by 7 bases; junction bases not matched to a gene: 9. Sequencing input: PBMCs. This sequence joins TRBV5-1 and TRBJ1-2, with 7 bases aligning to TRBD1. This TCR derives from a girl aged 2 to 9 in good health and CMV-seronegative. CDR3 loop: CASSLADREFGGYTF. The CDR3, as DNA: TGCGCCAGCAGCTTGGCCGACAGGGAATTTGGTGGCTACACCTTC.